The rows below give T cell receptor beta chains drawn from one sample of a study of cytomegalovirus exposure and HLA in healthy donors. Repertoires were generated with immunoSEQ multiplex PCR, while TCRdb's copy carries only in-frame clones and drops some. The sample lists approximately 170,000 clones, around 85% seen once, with 2% to 2.5% in the top ten. The sequencing input was PBMCs. These receptors were taken from a male donor in good health and CMV-seronegative. CDR3s include the opening cysteine and the closing phenylalanine or tryptophan. The D gene is left open where the match is weak. A clone size is listed for some rows: how often the clone was seen (once, few, many), or a class if it is expanded.

D gene | J gene | V gene | clone size | CDR3 protein | CDR3 DNA
TRBD1 | TRBJ2-3 | TRBV5-1 | few | CASSVATGGLTDTQYF | TGCGCCAGCAGCGTGGCGACAGGGGGACTCACAGATACGCAGTATTTT
NA | TRBJ2-7 | TRBV7-2 | NA | CASSLARYEQYF | TGTGCCAGCAGCTTAGCGCGGTACGAGCAGTACTTC
TRBD1 | TRBJ2-2 | TRBV19 | NA | CASRVGGTGNTGELFF | TGTGCCAGCAGGGTGGGCGGGACAGGGAACACCGGGGAGCTGTTTTTT
NA | TRBJ1-1 | TRBV6-6 | NA | CASSRVTEAFF | TGTGCCAGCAGCCGGGTAACTGAAGCTTTCTTT
TRBD1 | TRBJ1-2 | TRBV6-1 | NA | CASSTGGGYGYTF | TGTGCCAGCAGTACAGGGGGCGGCTATGGCTACACCTTC
NA | TRBJ1-2 | TRBV5-1 | NA | CASSPLYSYGYTF | TGCGCCAGCAGCCCCCTTTACAGCTATGGCTACACCTTC
NA | TRBJ2-3 | TRBV7-9 | NA | CASSLRGIGTDTQYF | TGTGCCAGCAGCTTACGAGGGATAGGAACAGATACGCAGTATTTT
NA | TRBJ1-1 | TRBV2 | once | CASSEWANYRGTEAFF | TGTGCCAGCAGTGAGTGGGCAAACTACCGGGGCACTGAAGCTTTCTTT
TRBD1 | TRBJ1-2 | TRBV14 | once | CASSQDLTGEGYTF | TGTGCCAGCAGCCAAGATTTGACAGGGGAAGGCTACACCTTC
NA | TRBJ1-5 | TRBV7-8 | once | CASSLELADQPQHF | TGTGCCAGCAGCTTAGAGTTGGCAGATCAGCCCCAGCATTTT
NA | TRBJ2-7 | TRBV5-8 | NA | CASSLYLAGAYEQYF | TGTGCCAGCAGCTTGTATCTGGCCGGAGCCTACGAGCAGTACTTC
TRBD1 | TRBJ1-3 | TRBV6-5 | few | CASSPDRGRGNTIYF | TGTGCCAGCAGCCCGGACAGGGGACGGGGAAACACCATATATTTT
NA | TRBJ2-5 | TRBV5-6 | NA | CASSLMRSETQYF | TGTGCCAGCAGCTTAATGAGGAGCGAGACCCAGTACTTC
NA | TRBJ1-6 | TRBV5-1 | NA | CASSFSGLGSPLHF | TGCGCCAGCAGCTTCTCAGGGCTCGGTTCACCCCTCCACTTT